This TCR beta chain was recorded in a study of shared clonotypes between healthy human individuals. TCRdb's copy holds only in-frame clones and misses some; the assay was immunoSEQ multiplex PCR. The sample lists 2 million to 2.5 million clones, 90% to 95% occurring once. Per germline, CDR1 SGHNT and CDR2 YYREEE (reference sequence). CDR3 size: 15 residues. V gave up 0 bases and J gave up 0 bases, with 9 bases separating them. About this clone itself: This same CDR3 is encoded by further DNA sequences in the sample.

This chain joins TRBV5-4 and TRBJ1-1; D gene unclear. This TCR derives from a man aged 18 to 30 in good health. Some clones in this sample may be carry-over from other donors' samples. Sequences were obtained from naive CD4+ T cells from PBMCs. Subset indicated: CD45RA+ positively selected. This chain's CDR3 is CASSLGTGMNTEAFF. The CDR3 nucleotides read TGTGCCAGCAGCTTGGGTACCGGGATGAACACTGAAGCTTTCTTT.